Shown below are 23 T cell receptor delta chains from a single sample sequenced in a study of gamma-delta T cells after stem cell transplantation (dated by TCRdb to the mid-2010s). Libraries were built with RT-PCR. The sequencing machine was an Illumina MiSeq. Clones were re-identified by TCRdb from the public reads with CATT, and rows with the same DNA were merged. Here the sample has some 12,000 delta-chain clones; about 1.2% occur a single time. Of the sample, about a tenth falls within the top ten clones. The sequencing input was gamma-delta T cells. The origin of the receptors is a human donor. It is not recorded whose cells these are; they may come from a transplant donor.

In its sample, this clone was seen a few times. Possible read error: a much larger clone is one base away. Other nucleotide sequences in the sample specify the same CDR3. This sequence joins TRDV2 and TRDJ1; 7 nucleotides align to TRDD3. Germline values: CDR1 GEAIGNYY, CDR2 EKD. CDR3 length equals 15 residues. The CDR3 DNA reads TGTGCCTGCGACACTCCCTGGGGGGACACCGATAAACTCATCTTT. It encodes CACDTPWGDTDKLIF.

In its sample, this clone was seen many times. The chain carries TRDV2 and TRDJ1; 12 bases are shared with TRDD3. Looked up from germline, CDR1 is GEAIGNYY and CDR2 is EKD. V was pared by 2 bases and J by 3 bases, with 15 bases of the junction left unmatched. The CDR3 extends over 19 amino acids. In nucleotides, the CDR3 is TGTGCCTGTGACAGCGTCATAACTGGGGGATACAAAGAGGCCGATAAACTCATCTTT. Its protein is CACDSVITGGYKEADKLIF.

This clone was seen repeatedly, ten times or more. The chain is built from TRDV2 and TRDJ1, with 9 bases fitting TRDD3. The CDR3 has 21 residues. The V segment lost 3 bases and the J segment 0 bases; nucleotides outside the gene matches: 22. Germline CDR1 and CDR2: GEAIGNYY and EKD. The CDR3, as DNA: TGTGCCTGTGACGGGGTAGGACTGGGGGACCGCTACCATCCCCACACCGATAAACTCATCTTT. The encoded protein is CACDGVGLGDRYHPHTDKLIF.

A remark on this clone: A clone one base away is much larger, so this may be a read error. The V and J genes are TRDV2 and TRDJ3; D perhaps matches TRDD3 (6 bases). The CDR3 contains 23 residues. Germline V gene lookup returns CDR1 GEAIGNYY and CDR2 EKD. Here the CDR3 DNA reads TGTGCCTGTGACACCGATTTGGACCGATACGCGCCTCGGGGCTCCTCGGACACCCGACAGATGTTTTTC. It is translated as CACDTDLDRYAPRGSSDTRQMFF.

J is TRDJ1 and V is TRDV2, with 10 nucleotides matching TRDD3. Trimming removed 1 base from V and 2 bases from J; junction bases left unmatched: 6. Germline values: CDR1 GEAIGNYY, CDR2 EKD. The CDR3 is 16 residues long. Written as DNA, the CDR3 is TGTGCCTGTGACACGGTACTGGGGGATGCGACCGATAAACTCATCTTT. Translating gives CACDTVLGDATDKLIF.

A word on this clone: A much larger clone lies one base from this, so it may be a read error. Within the sample, other DNA sequences also encode this same CDR3. The chain links TRDV2 to TRDJ1; 12 nucleotides match TRDD3. Trimming cost V 3 bases and J 4 bases; bases outside gene matches: 11. The CDR3 extends over 17 amino acids. Germline CDR1 GEAIGNYY, CDR2 EKD. This CDR3 is CACDAVLGDTRDDKLIF. Written as DNA, the CDR3 is TGTGCCTGTGACGCAGTACTGGGGGATACTCGGGACGATAAACTCATCTTT.

This clone was observed many times. This sequence joins TRDV2 and TRDJ1, with 11 bases identical to TRDD3. Per the germline V gene, CDR1 is GEAIGNYY and CDR2 is EKD. The CDR3 length is 18 residues. J was trimmed by 5 bases and V by 0 bases; bases with no gene match: 13. The CDR3 region has the DNA TGTGCCTGTGACACCGTGATGGGGGATACGCTGGTTGGGGATAAACTCATCTTT. It is translated as CACDTVMGDTLVGDKLIF.

By frequency in the sample, this clone is medium-sized. The rearrangement joins TRDV2 to TRDJ1; 10 bases map to TRDD3. Germline V gene lookup returns CDR1 GEAIGNYY and CDR2 EKD. The CDR3 runs 18 residues. V lost 0 bases, J lost 2 bases, and 11 bases stayed unmatched. The CDR3 is CACDTVNVRLGDTDKLIF. CDR3 coding DNA: TGTGCCTGTGACACCGTAAATGTTAGACTGGGGGATACCGATAAACTCATCTTT.

Note on this clone: Translating this DNA gives a protein that differs at residue 8 from the TCRdb one, which belongs to a much larger clone; a read error is likely, and the protein shown is this translation. V usage is TRDV2 and J usage is TRDJ1; 7 nucleotides line up with TRDD3. Germline V gives CDR1 GEAIGNYY, CDR2 EKD. The CDR3 loop spans 17 amino acids. Trimming took 0 bases from V and 4 from J; bases not matched to a gene: 13. This chain's CDR3 is CACDTVSRGMLDDKLIF. The CDR3 DNA reads as TGTGCCTGTGACACCGTGTCCCGGGGGATGTTGGACGATAAACTCATCTTT.

This clone appeared a few times. This may arise from a read error, as a much more abundant clone is one base away. The CDR3 protein is CACDTLSSTGGSDLYTDKLIF. The CDR3 DNA follows: TGTGCCTGTGACACCTTGTCCAGTACTGGGGGATCTGACCTCTACACCGATAAACTCATCTTT. This chain joins TRDV2 and TRDJ1; 10 bases map to TRDD3. This CDR3 comprises 21 residues. V shed 0 bases and J 0 bases; nucleotides not matched to a gene: 18. Germline CDR1 is GEAIGNYY and CDR2 is EKD.

By share, this clone ranks as medium-sized (0.01 to 0.1%). Additional DNA sequences in this sample encode the identical CDR3. The chain recombines TRDV2 with TRDJ3, with 9 bases that match TRDD3. Per the germline V gene, CDR1 is GEAIGNYY and CDR2 is EKD. The CDR3 is 22 residues long. J gave up 0 bases and V 0 bases, and 14 bases lay outside the gene matches. CDR3 region: CACDTPGSTGGLFSWDTRQMFF. The CDR3 DNA follows: TGTGCCTGTGACACCCCAGGGAGTACTGGGGGACTCTTCTCCTGGGACACCCGACAGATGTTTTTC.

By share of the sample, this clone is medium-sized. Other nucleotide sequences in the sample specify the same CDR3. The chain couples TRDV2 to TRDJ1; D is possibly TRDD3 (6 bases). Per the germline V gene, CDR1 is GEAIGNYY and CDR2 is EKD. The CDR3 runs 15 residues. Trimming removed 1 base from V and 2 bases from J, with 13 bases in between. The CDR3 is CACDTLGQRTDKLIF. The CDR3 bases are TGTGCCTGTGACACACTGGGACAAAGGACCGATAAACTCATCTTT.

On this clone: This may come from a read error, since a much larger clone is one base off. Other DNA sequences in the sample encode the same CDR3. The chain recombines TRDV2 with TRDJ1, with D maybe TRDD3 (6 bases). Germline V gene lookup returns CDR1 GEAIGNYY and CDR2 EKD. CDR3 length equals 16 residues. Written as DNA, the CDR3 is TGCGCCTGTGACACCCCCTGGGGCTTATACACCGATAAACTCATCTTT. Protein sequence: CACDTPWGLYTDKLIF.

The table lists this clone with a few counts. One base separates it from a far larger clone, so it is likely a read error. The chain employs TRDV2 and TRDJ1; no clear D gene. Germline-derived CDR1 and CDR2 are GEAIGNYY and EKD. This CDR3 spans 13 amino acids. V shed 6 bases and J shed 2 bases, with 12 bases lying between them. The CDR3: CACYELETDKLIF. DNA for the CDR3: TGTGCCTGTTACGAGCTCGAGACCGATAAACTCATCTTT.

Comments on this clone: With only one base between it and a far larger clone, this is likely a read error. The gene calls are TRDV2 and TRDJ1, with D possibly being TRDD3 (5 bases). Germline V gene sequence: CDR1 GEAIGNYY, CDR2 EKD. This CDR3 comprises 20 residues. The CDR3 spells CAFSLGEDPVPLLYTDKLIF. The CDR3 DNA reads TGCGCCTTTAGTTTAGGGGAGGACCCCGTCCCCCTCCTGTACACCGATAAACTCATCTTT.

This clone has just a few counts. The CDR3 DNA follows: TGTGCCTGTGATGACCTGGGGGATACGAGGGACACCGATAAACTCATCTTT. This encodes CACDDLGDTRDTDKLIF. J is TRDJ1 and V is TRDV2, with 12 nucleotides matching TRDD3. V was pared by 4 bases and J by 0 bases, with 8 bases of the junction left unmatched. The germline V gene has CDR1 GEAIGNYY and CDR2 EKD. The CDR3 is 17 amino acids.

This clone is classed as medium-sized. V usage is TRDV2 and J usage is TRDJ1; 8 bases align to TRDD3. With 7 bases clipped from V and 0 bases from J, the junction kept 21 bases outside the gene matches. CDR1 is GEAIGNYY, CDR2 EKD, per germline. This CDR3 has 19 amino acids. The CDR3 DNA sequence: TGTGCCTGCTCTATCCTGAGGCTGGGGGACTCCGATTACACCGATAAACTCATCTTT. Residues: CACSILRLGDSDYTDKLIF.

The gene calls are TRDV2 and TRDJ1, with 8 positions matching TRDD3. The CDR3 is 18 amino acids. The ends lost 0 bases at V and 7 bases at J; junction bases unmatched: 18. The germline V gene encodes CDR1 GEAIGNYY and CDR2 EKD. DNA for the CDR3: TGTGCCTGTGACACCCTTGTGGTGGGGGATTACGACTCTCGTAAACTCATCTTT. Residues: CACDTLVVGDYDSRKLIF.

The table lists this clone with a few counts. Possible read error: a much larger clone is one base away. The same CDR3 arises from other DNA sequences in this sample as well. The chain is built from TRDV2 and TRDJ1; 9 positions agree with TRDD3. The CDR3 length is 17 residues. Germline V gene lookup returns CDR1 GEAIGNYY and CDR2 EKD. The CDR3 DNA sequence: TGTGCCTGTTCTGTCGTGGGGGATAACCCTTACACCGACAAACTCATCTTT. Amino acid sequence: CACSVVGDNPYTDKLIF.

In this sample, this clone turned up a few times. The protein TCRdb gives is from a much larger clone and does not agree with this DNA's translation at residue 7, likely a read error; the protein shown here comes from the DNA. The rearrangement joins TRDV2 to TRDJ1, with 10 bases matching TRDD3. The junction had 6 bases not matched to a gene; V was cut back by 0 bases and J by 0 bases. Germline V gene sequence: CDR1 GEAIGNYY, CDR2 EKD. The CDR3 spans 17 residues. CDR3 protein: CACDTVVTGGYTDKLIF. The CDR3 nucleotides read TGTGCCTGTGACACCGTAGTTACTGGGGGATACACCGATAAACTCATCTTT.

To note about this clone: This may be a read error, as it is one base from a much larger clone. The sample holds other DNA sequences that translate to the same CDR3. The rearrangement uses TRDV2 and TRDJ1; a weak D match, TRDD3 (6 bases). The CDR3 is 18 residues long. V was cut by 0 bases and J by 0 bases, with 19 bases left in between. The germline V gene has CDR1 GEAIGNYY and CDR2 EKD. CDR3: CACDTLITGGPNTDKLIF. The CDR3 DNA follows: TGTGCCTGTGACACCCTAATTACCGGGGGACCGAACACCGATAAACTCATCTTT.

Remarks on this clone: A far larger clone differs by one base, so this is likely a read error. The sample holds other DNA sequences that translate to the same CDR3. The chain employs TRDV2 and TRDJ1; 13 bases match TRDD3. The CDR3 contains 18 residues. From germline, CDR1 is GEAIGNYY and CDR2 EKD. CDR3 in amino acids: CACDTVTGGYGGTDKLIF. The DNA of the CDR3 is TGTGCCTGTGACACCGTTACTGGGGGATACGGGGGGACCGATAAGCTCATCTTT.

In this sample, this clone turned up a few times. V usage is TRDV2 and J usage is TRDJ1; 10 bases are shared with TRDD3. CDR3 length: 18 residues. Germline loops: CDR1 GEAIGNYY, CDR2 EKD. The V gene end was trimmed by 2 bases and the J gene end by 2 bases; junction bases not matched to a gene: 13. The CDR3 region is CACDSLGGYARVTDKLIF. As DNA, the CDR3 is TGTGCCTGTGACAGCCTCGGGGGATACGCCCGGGTAACCGATAAACTCATCTTT.